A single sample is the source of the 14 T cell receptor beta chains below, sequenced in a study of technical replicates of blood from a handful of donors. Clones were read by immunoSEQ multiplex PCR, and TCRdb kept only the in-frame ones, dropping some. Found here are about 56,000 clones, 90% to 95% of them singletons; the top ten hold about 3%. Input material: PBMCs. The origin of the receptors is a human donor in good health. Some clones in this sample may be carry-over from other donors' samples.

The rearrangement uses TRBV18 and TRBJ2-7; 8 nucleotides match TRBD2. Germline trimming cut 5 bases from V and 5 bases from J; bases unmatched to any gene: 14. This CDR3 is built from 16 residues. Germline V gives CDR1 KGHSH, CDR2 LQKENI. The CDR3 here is CASSNPVAAGVNEQYF. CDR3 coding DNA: TGTGCCAGCTCAAACCCCGTCGCAGCGGGAGTCAACGAGCAGTACTTC.

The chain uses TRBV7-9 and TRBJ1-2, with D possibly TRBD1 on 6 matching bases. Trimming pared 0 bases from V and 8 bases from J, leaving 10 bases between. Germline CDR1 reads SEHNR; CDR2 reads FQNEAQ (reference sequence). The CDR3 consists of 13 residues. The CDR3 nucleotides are TGTGCCAGCAGCTTAGCGACAGGTGGGGGCTACACCTTC. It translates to CASSLATGGGYTF. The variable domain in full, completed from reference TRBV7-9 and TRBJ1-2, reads DTGVSQNPRHKITKRGQNVTFRCDPISEHNRLYWYRQTLGQGPEFLTYFQNEAQLEKSRLLSDRFSAERPKGSFSTLEIQRTEQGDSAMYLCASSLATGGGYTFGSGTRLTVV.

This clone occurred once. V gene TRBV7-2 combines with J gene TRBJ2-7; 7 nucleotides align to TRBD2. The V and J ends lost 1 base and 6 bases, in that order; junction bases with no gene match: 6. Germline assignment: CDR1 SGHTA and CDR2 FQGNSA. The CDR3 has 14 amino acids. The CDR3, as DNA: TGTGCCAGCAGCTTAGGCGGGAGCAGTCGCGAGCAGTACTTC. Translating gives CASSLGGSSREQYF.

The CDR3 sequence is CASSLKRGVQETQYF. The CDR3 bases are TGTGCCAGCAGCTTAAAGCGGGGGGTCCAAGAGACCCAGTACTTC. The chain couples TRBV7-7 to TRBJ2-5, with 9 bases lining up with TRBD2. Trimming removed 2 bases from V and 1 base from J; junction bases left unmatched: 2. The CDR3 covers 15 residues. Germline V gives CDR1 SSHAT, CDR2 FNYEAQ (reference sequence).

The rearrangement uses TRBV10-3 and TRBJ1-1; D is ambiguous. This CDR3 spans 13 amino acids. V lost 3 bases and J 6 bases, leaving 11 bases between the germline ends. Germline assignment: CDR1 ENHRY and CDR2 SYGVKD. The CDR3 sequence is CAISDSIQPEAFF. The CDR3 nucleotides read TGTGCCATCAGTGATTCAATACAGCCTGAAGCTTTCTTT.

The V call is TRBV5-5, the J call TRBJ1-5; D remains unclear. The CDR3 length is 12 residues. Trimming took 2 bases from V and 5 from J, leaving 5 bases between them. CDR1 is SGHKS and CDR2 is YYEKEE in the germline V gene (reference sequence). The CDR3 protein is CASSLPDQPQHF. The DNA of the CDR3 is TGTGCCAGCAGCTTACCGGATCAGCCCCAGCATTTT.

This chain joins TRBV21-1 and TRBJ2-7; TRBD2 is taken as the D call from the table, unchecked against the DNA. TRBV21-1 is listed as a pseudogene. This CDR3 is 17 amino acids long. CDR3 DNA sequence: TGTGCCAGCGACTCCCACGGGCAGGGGACTAGCGAGCGCGAGCAGTACTTC. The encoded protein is CASDSHGQGTSEREQYF.

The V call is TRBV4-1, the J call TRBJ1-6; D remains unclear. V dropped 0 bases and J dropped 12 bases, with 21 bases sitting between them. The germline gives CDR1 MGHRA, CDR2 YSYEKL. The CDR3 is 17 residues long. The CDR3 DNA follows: TGCGCCAGCAGCCAAGATGAGAGAGTGGGAGGAGGAAAACCCCTCCACTTT. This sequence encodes CASSQDERVGGGKPLHF.

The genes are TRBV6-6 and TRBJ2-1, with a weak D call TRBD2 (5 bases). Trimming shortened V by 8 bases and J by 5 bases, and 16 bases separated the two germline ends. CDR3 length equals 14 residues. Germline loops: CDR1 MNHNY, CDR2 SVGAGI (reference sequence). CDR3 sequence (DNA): TGTGCCAGCCTCGATTACCCAGCGGACAATGAGCAGTTCTTC. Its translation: CASLDYPADNEQFF.

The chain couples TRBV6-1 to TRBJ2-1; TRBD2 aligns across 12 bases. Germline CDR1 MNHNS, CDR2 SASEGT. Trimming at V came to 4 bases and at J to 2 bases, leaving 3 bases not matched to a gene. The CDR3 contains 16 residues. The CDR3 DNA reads TGTGCCAGCAGTGGAGGACTAGCGGGGACCTACAATGAGCAGTTCTTC. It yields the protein CASSGGLAGTYNEQFF.

The CDR3 loop is CASSIFGESRTEAFF. As DNA, the CDR3 is TGTGCCAGTAGTATTTTTGGGGAGTCGAGGACTGAAGCTTTCTTT. J is TRBJ1-1 and V is TRBV19; the D is unclear. Looked up from germline, CDR1 is LNHDA and CDR2 is SQIVND (reference sequence). CDR3 length equals 15 residues. V gave up 3 bases and J gave up 5 bases, with 16 bases separating them.

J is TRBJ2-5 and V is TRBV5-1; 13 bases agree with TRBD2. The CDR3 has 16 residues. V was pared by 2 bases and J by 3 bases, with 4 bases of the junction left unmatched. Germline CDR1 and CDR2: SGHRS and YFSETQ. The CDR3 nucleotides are TGCGCCAGCAGCTTCCTAGGACTAGCGGGAGAAGAGACCCAGTACTTC. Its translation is CASSFLGLAGEETQYF.

The CDR3 DNA is TGCGCCAGCAGCTTGGCCGGACAGACTAATAGCAATCAGCCCCAGCATTTT. Residues: CASSLAGQTNSNQPQHF. The V and J genes are TRBV5-1 and TRBJ1-5; tentative D call: TRBD1 (6 bases). Germline values: CDR1 SGHRS, CDR2 YFSETQ. This CDR3 contains 17 residues. Between the trimmed V and J ends, which lost 0 bases and 0 bases, there was a span of 13 bases.

The CDR3 bases are TGTGCCAGTTCTAGGGACAGCGTTGAAAAACTGTTTTTT. Amino acids: CASSRDSVEKLFF. The V gene is TRBV6-5, the J gene TRBJ1-4, with 7 nucleotides matching TRBD1. Germline values: CDR1 MNHEY, CDR2 SVGAGI. The J segment lost 7 bases and the V segment lost 9 bases, leaving 8 bases of the junction unmatched. CDR3 length equals 13 residues.